Sequencing of this T cell receptor beta chain was carried out in a study of tumor-infiltrating lymphocytes in primary liver carcinoma. With a constant-region primer, TCR beta cDNA was made from around 530 ng of total RNA. Modified slightly, ARM-PCR produced TCR beta libraries over three nested multiplex PCR rounds. With TRBV1-TRBV30 forward primers and a C-beta reverse primer, the first two PCR rounds were run for roughly 10 cycles each. Each CDR3 protein is one row after TCRdb ran MiXCR on the multiplex PCR reads. The data contain 80,000 or so distinct CDR3 sequences, 70% to 75% of them singletons. Investigators took RNA and DNA out together from roughly 20-30 mg of unsorted bulk tissue. The CDR3 covers 11 residues. From germline, CDR1 is SQVTM and CDR2 ANQGSEA.

The receptor was derived from a woman aged 55-75 years with primary liver carcinoma and hepatitis B virus infection. This chain links TRBV29-1 with TRBJ2-3; no reliable D call. The sample comprised liver tumor tissue from sampling region 4. Subset meaning: tumor region T4, right-lateral pole. CDR3 residues: CKLFSERTQYF. CDR3 coding DNA: TGCAAGTTGTTCAGCGAACGTACACAGTATTTT.